This T cell receptor beta chain was identified during a study of T cell responses to AZD1222 COVID-19 vaccine. Notes on the study in general: Scientists sampled the repertoires only once the peak T cell response had passed. Just a handful of AZD1222 recipients were seropositive at baseline.

There are a few counts of this clone. What it binds is not known. V trimming: 5 bases; J trimming: 2 bases; junction bases outside the gene matches: 5. The CDR3 has 15 residues. Per the germline V gene, CDR1 is SSHAT and CDR2 is FNYEAQ (reference sequence). Libraries were prepared by immunoSEQ multiplex PCR; TCRdb keeps only in-frame clonotypes and omits some of them. The sample shows some 130,000 clones, 85% to 95% of them seen only once. This chain links TRBV7-7 with TRBJ2-3; 9 nucleotides agree with TRBD1. The origin of this receptor is an adult in good health. The source material was peripheral blood, sampled on day 0 of AZD1222 vaccination. The CDR3 loop reads CASSSGTGITDTQYF. CDR3 bases: TGTGCCAGCAGCAGCGGGACAGGGATCACAGATACGCAGTATTTT.